Below, 12 T cell receptor beta chains from the same sample are listed, as sequenced in a study of blood T cell repertoires in COVID-19. Only in-frame clones appear in the TCRdb table, and some are missing; sequencing was by immunoSEQ multiplex PCR. The repertoire holds some 300,000 clones, with more than 80% as singletons. The specimen sequenced was peripheral blood. Receptors were obtained from a woman aged 45 to 65 with COVID-19, enrolled during active disease.

V is TRBV28 and J is TRBJ2-7, with D unresolved. The CDR3 is 12 amino acids. From germline, CDR1 is MDHEN and CDR2 SYDVKM. The V and J ends lost 3 bases and 3 bases respectively, with 6 bases between them. CDR3 in amino acids: CASSFSHYEQYF. In DNA form, the CDR3 reads TGTGCCAGCAGTTTTTCCCACTACGAGCAGTACTTC.

The chain couples TRBV11-3 to TRBJ2-1, with 7 bases identical to TRBD1. The J segment lost 8 bases and the V segment lost 5 bases, leaving 6 bases of the junction unmatched. The CDR3 totals 13 residues. Per the germline V gene, CDR1 is SGHNT and CDR2 is YENEEA. This CDR3 reads CASSRQGGDEQFF. In DNA form, the CDR3 reads TGTGCCAGCAGCCGACAGGGTGGGGATGAGCAGTTCTTC.

The chain combines TRBV7-8 with TRBJ2-4; weak D call: TRBD2 (7 bases). Germline-derived CDR1 and CDR2 are SGHVS and FQNEAQ. This CDR3 contains 16 residues. Trimming took 5 bases from V and 2 from J, leaving 16 bases between them. CDR3 in DNA: TGTGCCAGCAGCGCCACAGGGAGGGGTTCCAAAAACATTCAGTACTTC. Encoded protein: CASSATGRGSKNIQYF.

This clone appeared a single time. The chain has TRBV30 and TRBJ1-5, with D perhaps TRBD1 (6 bases). This CDR3 has 15 residues. CDR1 and CDR2 from the germline V gene are GTSNPN and SVGIG (reference sequence). Trimming cost V 0 bases and J 9 bases, with 18 bases left between them. CDR3 nucleotides: TGTGCCTGGAGTGTATGGGGGCAGGTGTCAGGGCCCCAGCATTTT. This codes for CAWSVWGQVSGPQHF.

The V gene is TRBV10-3, the J gene TRBJ1-5, with TRBD1 matching over 9 bases. Germline CDR1 and CDR2: ENHRY and SYGVKD. J lost 5 bases, V lost 6 bases, and 8 bases had no gene match. This CDR3 has 15 amino acids. The CDR3 DNA reads TGTGCCATCAGGGATACAGGGGGCGCCGATCAGCCCCAGCATTTT. Translated: CAIRDTGGADQPQHF.

This rearrangement joins TRBV19 to TRBJ2-3; 8 bases are shared with TRBD2. J gave up 1 base and V 9 bases, and 9 bases lay outside the gene matches. The CDR3 consists of 15 residues. CDR1 is LNHDA and CDR2 is SQIVND in the germline V gene (reference sequence). The CDR3 sequence is CARDGASGRTDTQYF. DNA of the CDR3: TGTGCCAGAGATGGGGCTAGCGGGCGCACAGATACGCAGTATTTT.

This clone was detected only once. This chain joins TRBV3-1 (or the pseudogene TRBV3-2) and TRBJ1-1; D uncertain. Per the germline V gene, CDR1 is LGHDT and CDR2 is YNNKEL (reference sequence). The V gene lost 1 base and the J gene lost 0 bases, with 9 bases spanning the gap. The CDR3 is 15 residues long. The CDR3 DNA is TGTGCCAGCAGCCAAGCCGGGGTCTTGAACACTGAAGCTTTCTTT. Protein product: CASSQAGVLNTEAFF.

This chain links TRBV19 with TRBJ1-2; D perhaps matches TRBD1 (5 bases). CDR1 LNHDA and CDR2 SQIVND come from the germline V gene (reference sequence). Trimming shortened V by 2 bases and J by 4 bases, and 17 bases separated the two germline ends. The CDR3 totals 16 residues. The CDR3 protein is CASSISSGDSSYGYTF. CDR3 nucleotides: TGTGCCAGTAGTATATCTTCGGGAGACAGTTCCTATGGCTACACCTTC.

The V call is TRBV2, the J call TRBJ1-1; 8 bases line up with TRBD1. CDR1 is SNHLY and CDR2 is FYNNEI in the germline V gene. V was clipped by 7 bases and J by 3 bases; unmatched bases: 4. This CDR3 contains 13 residues. This CDR3 is CASTRTGYTEAFF. CDR3 bases: TGTGCCAGCACTAGGACAGGGTACACTGAAGCTTTCTTT.

This clone was seen more than once but under ten times. The gene calls are TRBV5-1 and TRBJ1-4, with D perhaps matching TRBD1 (5 bases). Germline V gene sequence: CDR1 SGHRS, CDR2 YFSETQ. This CDR3 has 17 residues. With 5 bases removed from V and 2 bases from J, the gap between germline ends came to 19 bases. The DNA for the CDR3 is TGCGCCAGCAGGGCAGGGCTTCACCTTGGGACTAATGAAAAACTGTTTTTT. Its translation is CASRAGLHLGTNEKLFF.

The chain carries TRBV4-2 and TRBJ1-6; unclear D gene. Germline CDR1 is LGHNA and CDR2 is YNFKEQ. Trimming took 1 base from V and 9 from J, leaving 13 bases between them. CDR3 length: 15 residues. This chain's CDR3 is CASSQGHTPGSPLHF. The CDR3 DNA follows: TGTGCCAGCAGCCAAGGTCACACCCCTGGTTCACCCCTCCACTTT.

The V call is TRBV5-8, the J call TRBJ1-2; no reliable D call. The CDR3 covers 13 residues. Looked up from germline, CDR1 is SGHTS and CDR2 is YDEGEE. Trimming cost V 0 bases and J 4 bases, with 7 bases left between them. The CDR3 DNA reads TGTGCCAGCAGCTTGGTACGGGGCTATGGCTACACCTTC. This encodes CASSLVRGYGYTF.